Here is one T cell receptor (beta chain) with its context. These data belong to a study of blood T cell repertoires in COVID-19. The method was immunoSEQ multiplex PCR; TCRdb's version includes in-frame clones alone and lacks a portion of them. The table shows 80,000 or so clones, with around nine tenths occurring only once. Material: peripheral blood. This receptor was identified in a woman aged 55-69 years with acute or convalescent COVID-19.

CDR3 nucleotide sequence: TGTGCCAGCAGCTTCCGGACAGGGAGCTCTGGAAACACCATATATTTT. Translating gives CASSFRTGSSGNTIYF. The genes are TRBV7-6 and TRBJ1-3, with TRBD1 matching 8 bases. The ends lost 3 bases at V and 0 bases at J; junction bases unmatched: 4. Germline V gene sequence: CDR1 SGHVS, CDR2 FNYEAQ. The CDR3 has 16 amino acids.